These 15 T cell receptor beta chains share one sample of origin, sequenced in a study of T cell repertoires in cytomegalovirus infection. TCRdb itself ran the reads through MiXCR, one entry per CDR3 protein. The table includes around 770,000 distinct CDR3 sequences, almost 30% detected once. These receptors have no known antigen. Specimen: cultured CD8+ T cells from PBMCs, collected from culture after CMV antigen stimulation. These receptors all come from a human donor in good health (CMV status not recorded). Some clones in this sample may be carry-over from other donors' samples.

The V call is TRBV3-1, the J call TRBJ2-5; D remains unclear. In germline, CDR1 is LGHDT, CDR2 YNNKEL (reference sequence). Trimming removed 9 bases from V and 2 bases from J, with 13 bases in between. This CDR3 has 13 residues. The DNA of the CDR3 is TGTGCCAGTACGTCGGCGGATCAAGAGACCCAGTACTTC. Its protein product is CASTSADQETQYF.

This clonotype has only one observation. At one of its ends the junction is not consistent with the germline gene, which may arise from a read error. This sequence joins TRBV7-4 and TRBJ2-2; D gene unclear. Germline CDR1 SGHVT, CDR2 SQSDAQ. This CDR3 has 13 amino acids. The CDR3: CASSLGGTEELFF. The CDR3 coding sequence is TGTGCCAGCAGCTTAGGTGGAACCGAGGAGCTGTTTTTT. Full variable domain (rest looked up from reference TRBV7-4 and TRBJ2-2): GAGVSQSPRYKVAKRGRDVALRCDSISGHVTLYWYRQTLGQGSEVLTYSQSDAQRDKSGRPSGRFSAERPERSVSTLKIQRTEQGDSAVYLCASSLGGTEELFFGEGSRLTVL.

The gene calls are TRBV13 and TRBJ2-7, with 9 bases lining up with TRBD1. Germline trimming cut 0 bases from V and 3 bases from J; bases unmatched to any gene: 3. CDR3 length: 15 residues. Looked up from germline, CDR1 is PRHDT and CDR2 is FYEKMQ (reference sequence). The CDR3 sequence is CASSLGGTGIYEQYF. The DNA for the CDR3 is TGTGCCAGCAGCTTAGGGGGGACAGGGATCTACGAGCAGTACTTC.

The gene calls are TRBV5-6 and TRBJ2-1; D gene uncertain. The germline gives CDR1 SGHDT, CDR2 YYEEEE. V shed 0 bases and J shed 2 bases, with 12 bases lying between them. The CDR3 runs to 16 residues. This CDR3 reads CASSLGTLVPYNEQFF. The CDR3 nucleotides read TGTGCCAGCAGCTTGGGCACCCTCGTGCCCTACAATGAGCAGTTCTTC.

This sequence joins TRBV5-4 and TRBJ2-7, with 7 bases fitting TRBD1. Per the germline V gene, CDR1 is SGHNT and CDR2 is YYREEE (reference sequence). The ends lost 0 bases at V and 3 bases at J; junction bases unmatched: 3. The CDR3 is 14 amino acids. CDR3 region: CASSLADRVYEQYF. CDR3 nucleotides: TGTGCCAGCAGCTTGGCCGACAGGGTCTACGAGCAGTACTTC.

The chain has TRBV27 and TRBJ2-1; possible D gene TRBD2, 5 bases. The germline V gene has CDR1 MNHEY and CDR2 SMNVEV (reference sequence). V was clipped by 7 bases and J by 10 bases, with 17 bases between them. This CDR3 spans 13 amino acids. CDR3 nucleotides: TGTGCCAGCATCGGGCCGGGCGGAGGCGAGCAGTTCTTC. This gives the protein CASIGPGGGEQFF.

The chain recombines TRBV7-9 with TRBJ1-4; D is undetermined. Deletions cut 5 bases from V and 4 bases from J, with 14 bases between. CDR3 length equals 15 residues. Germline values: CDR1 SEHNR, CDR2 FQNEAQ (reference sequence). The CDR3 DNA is TGTGCCAGCAGCCTTCCGGCAGGAGTTAATGAAAAACTGTTTTTT. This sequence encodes CASSLPAGVNEKLFF.

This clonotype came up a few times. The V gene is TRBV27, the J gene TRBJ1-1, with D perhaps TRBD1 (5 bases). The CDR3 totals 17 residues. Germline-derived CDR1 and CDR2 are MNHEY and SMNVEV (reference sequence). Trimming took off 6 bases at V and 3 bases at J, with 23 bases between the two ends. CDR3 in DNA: TGTGCCAGCAGACCCCCCGGGACCGGGGTTTGGTACACTGAAGCTTTCTTT. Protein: CASRPPGTGVWYTEAFF.

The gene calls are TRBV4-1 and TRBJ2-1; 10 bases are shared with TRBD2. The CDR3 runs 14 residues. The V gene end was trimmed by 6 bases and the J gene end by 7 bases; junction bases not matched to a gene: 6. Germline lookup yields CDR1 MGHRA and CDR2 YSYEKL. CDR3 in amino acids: CASRSLAGWNEQFF. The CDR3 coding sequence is TGCGCCAGCAGGTCACTAGCGGGGTGGAATGAGCAGTTCTTC.

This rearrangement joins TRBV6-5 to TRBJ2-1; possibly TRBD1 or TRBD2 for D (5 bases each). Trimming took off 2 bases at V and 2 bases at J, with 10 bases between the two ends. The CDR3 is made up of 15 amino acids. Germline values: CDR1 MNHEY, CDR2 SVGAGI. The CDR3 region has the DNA TGTGCCAGCAGTTACGGGGGAAATGCCTACAATGAGCAGTTCTTC. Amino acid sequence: CASSYGGNAYNEQFF.

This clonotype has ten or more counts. The CDR3 coding sequence is TGTGCCAGCACCGAGGGAGGGCAGCCCCAGCATTTT. This encodes CASTEGGQPQHF. This chain connects TRBV12-3 or TRBV12-4 to TRBJ1-5, with D unclear. V shed 7 bases and J shed 7 bases, with 11 bases lying between them. The CDR3 is 12 residues long.

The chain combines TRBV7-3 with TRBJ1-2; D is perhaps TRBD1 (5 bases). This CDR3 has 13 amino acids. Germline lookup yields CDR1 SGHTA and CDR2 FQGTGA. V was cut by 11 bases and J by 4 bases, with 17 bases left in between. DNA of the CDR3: TGTGCCTGGCCCCGGGACGGCACCTATGGCTACACCTTC. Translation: CAWPRDGTYGYTF.

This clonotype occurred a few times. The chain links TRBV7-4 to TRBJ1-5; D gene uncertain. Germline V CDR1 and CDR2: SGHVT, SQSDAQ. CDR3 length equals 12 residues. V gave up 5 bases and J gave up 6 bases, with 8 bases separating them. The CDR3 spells CASSPVGQPQHF. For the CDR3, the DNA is TGTGCCAGCAGCCCGGTTGGTCAGCCCCAGCATTTT.

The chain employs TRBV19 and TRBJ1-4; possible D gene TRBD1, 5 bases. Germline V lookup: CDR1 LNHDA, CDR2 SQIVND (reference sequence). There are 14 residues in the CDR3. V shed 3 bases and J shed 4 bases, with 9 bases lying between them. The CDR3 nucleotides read TGTGCCAGTAGTATTTGGGGCTTTAATGAAAAACTGTTTTTT. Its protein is CASSIWGFNEKLFF.

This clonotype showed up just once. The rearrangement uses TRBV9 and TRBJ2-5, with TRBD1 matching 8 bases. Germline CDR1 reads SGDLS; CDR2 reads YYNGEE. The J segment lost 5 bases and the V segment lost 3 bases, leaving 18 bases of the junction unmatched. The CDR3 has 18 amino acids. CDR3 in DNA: TGTGCCAGCAGCGGAGGTGGGGTGGACAGGGCGGATTGGGAGACCCAGTACTTC. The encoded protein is CASSGGGVDRADWETQYF.